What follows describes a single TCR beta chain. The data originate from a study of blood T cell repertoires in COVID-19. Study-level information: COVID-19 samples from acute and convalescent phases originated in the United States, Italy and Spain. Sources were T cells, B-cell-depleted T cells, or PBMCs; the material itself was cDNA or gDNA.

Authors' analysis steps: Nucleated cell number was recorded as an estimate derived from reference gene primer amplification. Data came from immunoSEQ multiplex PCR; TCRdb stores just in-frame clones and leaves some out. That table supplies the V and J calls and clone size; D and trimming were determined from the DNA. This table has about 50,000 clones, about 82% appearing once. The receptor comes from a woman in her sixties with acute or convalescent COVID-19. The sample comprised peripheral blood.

This CDR3 reads CASSQDQQRSTEAFF. The CDR3, as DNA: TGTGCCAGCAGCCAAGATCAGCAGAGGTCCACTGAAGCTTTCTTT. The rearrangement joins TRBV4-2 to TRBJ1-1; D gene unclear. V lost 0 bases, J lost 4 bases, and 12 bases lay in between. Germline-derived CDR1 and CDR2 are LGHNA and YNFKEQ. This CDR3 contains 15 residues.